The T cell receptor beta chain under discussion was sequenced for a study of PD-1 blockade in mismatch repair-deficient tumors. Whole-study context: Patients had more than ten mismatch repair-deficient cancer types, all previously treated and progressing. Notes on the study in general: After pembrolizumab, tumor-resident clones rose rapidly, then generally contracted before radiologic responses.

TCR sequencing covered a few patients who responded to pembrolizumab. This clone was detected only a few times. Its cognate antigen is unknown. Here immunoSEQ multiplex PCR was the method, and the copy in TCRdb shows in-frame clones only, minus some. The sample includes over 75,000 clones, more than 65% of them seen just once. V was clipped by 3 bases and J by 0 bases, with 9 bases between them. Germline assignment: CDR1 LNHDA and CDR2 SQIVND (reference sequence). The CDR3 sequence is 15 residues long. The chain carries TRBV19 and TRBJ1-3; D might be TRBD1 (5 bases). The sequenced sample was peripheral blood, obtained 12 weeks after starting pembrolizumab. The TCR was taken from an adult with mismatch repair-deficient cancer. CDR3 sequence reads: CASSIDSPSGNTIYF. CDR3 nucleotide sequence: TGTGCCAGTAGTATCGACAGCCCCTCTGGAAACACCATATATTTT. The full variable domain, in which reference TRBV19 and TRBJ1-3 provide the parts outside the CDR3, is DGGITQSPKYLFRKEGQNVTLSCEQNLNHDAMYWYRQDPGQGLRLIYYSQIVNDFQKGDIAEGYSVSREKKESFPLTVTSAQKNPTAFYLCASSIDSPSGNTIYFGEGSWLTVV.